This is a list of T cell receptor beta chains from one sample in a study of T cell responses to AZD1222 COVID-19 vaccine. Using immunoSEQ multiplex PCR, the repertoire was profiled, and TCRdb retains in-frame clones only, with some absent. This sample has under 200,000 clones, with over 85% found just once. Material: peripheral blood, obtained 28 days after the second dose of the MenACWY control vaccine. These TCRs come from an adult who received the MenACWY meningococcal vaccine as a control. Both conserved end residues are part of each CDR3. The D gene is left open where the match is weak. A clone size is listed for some rows: how often the clone was seen (once, few, many), or a class if it is expanded.

V	J	D	size	CDR3	DNA
TRBV10-3	TRBJ1-5	TRBD1	-	CAISDKGQRGNQPQHF	TGTGCCATCAGTGACAAGGGACAGAGGGGCAATCAGCCCCAGCATTTT
TRBV5-4	TRBJ2-3	TRBD1	-	CASSLGGQPDTQYF	TGTGCCAGCAGCTTGGGGGGACAGCCAGATACGCAGTATTTT
TRBV5-8	TRBJ2-1	-	-	CASSLGRRDEQFF	TGTGCCAGCAGCTTGGGTAGGCGGGATGAGCAGTTCTTC
TRBV28	TRBJ2-1	TRBD2	-	CASSPWLAGGSSYNEQFF	TGTGCCAGCAGCCCCTGGCTAGCGGGAGGGAGCTCCTACAATGAGCAGTTCTTC
TRBV3-1/TRBV3-2	TRBJ2-1	TRBD2	-	CASSPGLAGGFNEQFF	TGTGCCAGCAGTCCGGGACTAGCGGGAGGCTTCAATGAGCAGTTCTTC
TRBV5-1	TRBJ2-1	TRBD2	few	CASSETSGRGEQFF	TGCGCCAGCAGCGAAACTAGCGGGAGAGGTGAGCAGTTCTTC
TRBV19	TRBJ1-1	TRBD1	once	CASSITGTGEISAFF	TGTGCCAGTAGTATTACCGGGACAGGGGAGATCTCAGCTTTCTTT
TRBV7-3	TRBJ2-1	-	-	CASSFRPSEYNEQFF	TGTGCCAGCAGCTTCCGTCCTAGCGAATACAATGAGCAGTTCTTC
TRBV5-1	TRBJ1-2	-	-	CASSLKGERGSPGYTF	TGCGCCAGCAGCTTGAAGGGGGAAAGGGGGTCTCCTGGCTACACCTTC
TRBV28	TRBJ2-4	TRBD1	-	CASSSQGAPLNIQYF	TGTGCCAGCAGTTCTCAGGGGGCCCCTTTAAACATTCAGTACTTC
TRBV3-1/TRBV3-2	TRBJ1-2	-	once	CASSQYERGGYTF	TGTGCCAGCAGCCAATACGAGAGAGGTGGCTACACCTTC
TRBV7-9	TRBJ2-3	TRBD1	-	CASSLGTAQGTDTQYF	TGTGCCAGCAGCCTAGGGACAGCTCAAGGCACAGATACGCAGTATTTT
TRBV19	TRBJ2-7	TRBD2	-	CASSTLGGVTYEQYF	TGTGCCAGTAGTACCCTGGGGGGGGTCACCTACGAGCAGTACTTC
TRBV19	TRBJ1-2	-	-	CASSISREQNYNYGYTF	TGTGCCAGTAGTATAAGCAGGGAACAAAATTATAACTATGGCTACACCTTC
TRBV4-2	TRBJ2-3	-	-	CASSQLLGGGGRGDTQYF	TGTGCCAGCAGCCAACTCCTTGGAGGGGGCGGGAGAGGGGATACGCAGTATTTT
TRBV29-1	TRBJ1-1	-	-	CSVEVENLLNTEAFF	TGCAGCGTTGAAGTCGAGAACCTGTTAAACACTGAAGCTTTCTTT
TRBV30	TRBJ2-7	-	-	CAWTELGGQQYF	TGTGCCTGGACCGAACTAGGGGGGCAACAGTACTTC
TRBV2	TRBJ1-1	-	-	CARGRSRENTEAFF	TGTGCAAGGGGGAGGTCGAGGGAGAACACTGAAGCTTTCTTT
TRBV7-9	TRBJ1-5	-	-	CASSPAWGQPQHF	TGTGCCAGCAGCCCCGCGTGGGGTCAGCCCCAGCATTTT
TRBV7-2	TRBJ1-2	-	-	CASSLVFQGFGNGYTF	TGTGCCAGCAGCTTAGTTTTCCAGGGCTTTGGAAATGGCTACACCTTC
TRBV5-5	TRBJ1-1	-	-	CASSRHYTEAFF	TGTGCCAGCAGCCGACACTACACTGAAGCTTTCTTT
TRBV5-1	TRBJ1-1	-	-	CASSLSENTEAFF	TGCGCCAGCAGCTTGTCGGAAAACACTGAAGCTTTCTTT
TRBV27	TRBJ2-2	-	-	CASSRKLDTGELFF	TGTGCCAGCAGTCGCAAACTCGACACCGGGGAGCTGTTTTTT
TRBV3-1/TRBV3-2	TRBJ2-2	-	-	CASSQGGTGELFF	TGTGCCAGCAGCCAAGGCGGCACCGGGGAGCTGTTTTTT
TRBV6-5	TRBJ1-1	-	-	CASSTGNTEAFF	TGTGCCAGCAGTACAGGGAACACTGAAGCTTTCTTT
TRBV18	TRBJ2-3	TRBD2	few	CASSGTSGRAEYF	TGTGCCAGCTCCGGGACTAGCGGGAGGGCGGAGTATTTT
TRBV5-1	TRBJ2-7	-	-	CASRGGSYEQYF	TGCGCCAGCAGGGGGGGATCCTACGAGCAGTACTTC
TRBV7-9	TRBJ2-7	-	medium-sized	CASTPTGTSYEQYF	TGTGCCAGCACCCCCACCGGGACAAGCTACGAGCAGTACTTC
TRBV2	TRBJ1-5	TRBD1	-	CASSSTGPSNQPQHF	TGTGCCAGCAGCTCGACAGGGCCTAGCAATCAGCCCCAGCATTTT
TRBV18	TRBJ2-1	TRBD2	-	CASSQTSGRTRSSYNEQFF	TGTGCCAGCTCACAGACTAGCGGGAGGACACGTAGCTCCTACAATGAGCAGTTCTTC
TRBV7-9	TRBJ1-3	-	few	CASSNVPGSGHSGNTIYF	TGTGCCAGCAGCAACGTCCCCGGGTCTGGGCACTCTGGAAACACCATATATTTT
TRBV11-3	TRBJ2-5	-	-	CASSLRETQYF	TGTGCCAGCAGCTTGAGGGAGACCCAGTACTTC
TRBV6-1	TRBJ2-7	TRBD1	-	CASSEAGDRHLGDF	TGTGCCAGCAGTGAAGCAGGGGACAGACACCTAGGGGACTTC
TRBV19	TRBJ2-7	TRBD2	-	CASSSLAGLNEQYF	TGTGCCAGTAGTTCCCTAGCGGGATTGAACGAGCAGTACTTC
TRBV27	TRBJ2-7	TRBD1	-	CASSLYRGQGWTYEQYF	TGTGCCAGCAGTTTATACAGGGGGCAGGGGTGGACCTACGAGCAGTACTTC
TRBV6-5	TRBJ1-4	-	-	CASSIWGDEKLFF	TGTGCCAGCAGTATCTGGGGGGATGAAAAACTGTTTTTT
TRBV18	TRBJ2-1	-	once	CASSPTSSEQFF	TGTGCCAGCTCACCCACTAGCAGTGAGCAGTTCTTC
TRBV30	TRBJ1-2	TRBD1	-	CAWIGTDYGYTF	TGTGCCTGGATAGGGACAGACTATGGCTACACCTTC
TRBV5-1	TRBJ1-6	TRBD1	-	CASSLEGTGVNSPLHF	TGCGCCAGCAGCTTGGAGGGGACAGGGGTGAATTCACCCCTCCACTTT
TRBV12-3/TRBV12-4	TRBJ1-2	-	-	CASSLGVGYGYTF	TGTGCCAGCAGTTTAGGGGTTGGCTATGGCTACACCTTC
TRBV10-3	TRBJ2-1	TRBD1	-	CAISEPGQGPDEQFF	TGTGCCATCAGTGAACCGGGACAGGGTCCGGATGAGCAGTTCTTC
TRBV7-2	TRBJ2-1	TRBD2	-	CASTYIAGGSYNEQFF	TGTGCCAGCACCTACATAGCGGGAGGCTCCTACAATGAGCAGTTCTTC